Below are 30 T cell receptor beta chains sequenced from a single sample in a study of glioma-infiltrating T cells. Using RNA template, CDR3s of TCR alpha and beta were amplified with iRepertoire arm-PCR. Using its own MiXCR run on the multiplex PCR reads, TCRdb lists one record per CDR3 protein. The sample contains fewer than 55,000 distinct CDR3 sequences, 20% to 25% of which appear only once. Sample: glioma tissue, nonneoplastic brain tissue, or PBMCs (not recorded which). The receptors here all came from a human donor with low-grade glioma or glioblastoma, undergoing nonglioma brain surgery, or in good health (not recorded which).

In this sample, this clonotype turned up many times. This chain joins TRBV4-2 and TRBJ2-7; tentatively, D is TRBD2 (6 bases). V lost 6 bases and J 2 bases, leaving 17 bases between the germline ends. The CDR3 extends over 15 amino acids. Germline V CDR1 and CDR2: LGHNA, YNFKEQ. Written as DNA, the CDR3 is TGTGCCAGCAGACCCTCTCGCGGGGATCCCTACGAGCAGTACTTC. Translated, it gives CASRPSRGDPYEQYF.

The chain employs TRBV5-1 and TRBJ2-7, with 8 bases lining up with TRBD1. The CDR3 extends over 17 amino acids. From germline, CDR1 is SGHRS and CDR2 YFSETQ. V lost 3 bases and J lost 0; bases outside the gene matches: 11. CDR3 in amino acids: CASSSGTGTMSSYEQYF. The CDR3 nucleotides are TGCGCCAGCAGCTCCGGGACAGGAACCATGAGCTCCTACGAGCAGTACTTC.

This clonotype has a count of ten or more. V gene TRBV4-1 combines with J gene TRBJ2-3; 11 nucleotides match TRBD2. After removal of 3 bases from V and 4 bases from J, the junction contained 3 bases not matched to a gene. Germline CDR1 MGHRA, CDR2 YSYEKL. There are 15 residues in the CDR3. The CDR3 sequence is CASSQTSGVSDTQYF. CDR3 bases: TGCGCCAGCAGCCAGACTAGCGGGGTATCAGATACGCAGTATTTT.

This clonotype was recorded only once. CDR3 DNA: TGTGCCAGCAGTTTGAGTTGGGGATCCTACGAGCAGTACTTC. Translating it yields CASSLSWGSYEQYF. The V call is TRBV28, the J call TRBJ2-7; D gene ambiguous. Germline V gene data show CDR1 as MDHEN and CDR2 as SYDVKM. The V end lost 3 bases, the J end lost 1 base, and 10 bases lay between the germline ends. This CDR3 region has 14 residues.

This clonotype was recorded at least ten times. The V call is TRBV4-2, the J call TRBJ1-2, with no clear D. Per germline, CDR1 LGHNA and CDR2 YNFKEQ. V lost 0 bases and J lost 6, with 17 bases in between. The CDR3 is 16 amino acids. The CDR3 is CASSQDHRPRRDGYTF. The DNA of the CDR3 is TGTGCCAGCAGCCAAGATCACCGGCCTCGGCGGGATGGCTACACCTTC.

As for this clonotype: One base away lies a much larger clone, so this may be a sequencing read error. This chain uses TRBV28 with TRBJ2-7; weak D call: TRBD2 (6 bases). Germline V gene data show CDR1 as MDHEN and CDR2 as SYDVKM. The CDR3 is made up of 15 amino acids. The CDR3 DNA sequence: TGTGCCCGCAGAATCGCGGGACGGACCCCCTACGAGCAGTACTTC. Amino acids: CARRIAGRTPYEQYF.

The rearrangement joins TRBV20-1 to TRBJ2-7; D is unresolved. The CDR3 spans 12 residues. V was pared by 6 bases and J by 3 bases, with 12 bases between. Germline loops: CDR1 DFQATT, CDR2 SNEGSKA (reference sequence). The CDR3 DNA reads TGCAGTGCCCAATCGGGCATCTACGAGCAGTACTTC. Protein product: CSAQSGIYEQYF.

At least ten counts were recorded for this clonotype. The CDR3 reads CASTASTSGSTEQFF. The CDR3 nucleotides are TGTGCCAGCACAGCTAGCACTAGCGGGAGTACTGAGCAGTTCTTC. The rearrangement uses TRBV7-2 and TRBJ2-1; 11 nucleotides agree with TRBD2. The ends lost 7 bases at V and 9 bases at J; junction bases unmatched: 11. The germline V gene has CDR1 SGHTA and CDR2 FQGNSA. The CDR3 spans 15 residues.

The CDR3 here is CSASGGGGSNQPQHF. The CDR3 DNA reads as TGCAGTGCTAGCGGGGGGGGAGGTAGCAATCAGCCCCAGCATTTT. The chain recombines TRBV20-1 with TRBJ1-5; the D gene is possibly TRBD1 (5 bases). The CDR3 runs 15 residues. Trimming took 3 bases from V and 0 from J, leaving 12 bases between them. Germline V gene lookup returns CDR1 DFQATT and CDR2 SNEGSKA (reference sequence).

This clonotype was recorded many times. The rearrangement links TRBV6-1 to TRBJ1-4, with D uncertain. The CDR3 runs 15 residues. V was trimmed by 5 bases and J by 4 bases, leaving 14 bases between them. Germline values: CDR1 MNHNS, CDR2 SASEGT. The CDR3 DNA reads TGTGCCAGCAGTTTCGGGGTATCTGGTAATGAAAAACTGTTTTTT. Translation gives CASSFGVSGNEKLFF.

Details on this clonotype: Since a much larger clone is just one base distant, this may be a read error. V usage is TRBV7-9 and J usage is TRBJ2-5; TRBD2 agrees at 8 bases. The CDR3 totals 15 residues. Germline values: CDR1 SEHNR, CDR2 FQNEAQ (reference sequence). CDR3 bases: TGTGCCAGCGGCTTAGGACTAGCAGTGGCAGAGACCCAGTACTTC. Translation: CASGLGLAVAETQYF.

Points on this clonotype: An end of the junction does not agree with germline; a read error may underlie this. The chain joins TRBV12-3 or TRBV12-4 to TRBJ2-3; D is undetermined. This CDR3 comprises 13 residues. The CDR3 DNA follows: TGTGCCAGCAGGATCCCTCCGGCAGATAGGCAGTATTTT. Residues: CASRIPPADRQYF.

The table lists this clonotype with many counts. V is TRBV20-1 and J is TRBJ2-5; 9 positions match TRBD2. V was clipped by 5 bases and J by 11 bases; unmatched bases: 6. CDR3 length: 11 amino acids. The V gene's germline CDR1 is DFQATT and CDR2 SNEGSKA (reference sequence). CDR3 bases: TGCAGTGCTGGGGGGCTAGCGGGGCAGTACTTC. As protein: CSAGGLAGQYF.

This clonotype was found many times. In DNA form, the CDR3 reads TGTGCCACCAGTGACGGATTTTGGCAGCCCCAGCATTTT. Translated: CATSDGFWQPQHF. The chain carries TRBV24-1 and TRBJ1-5; no clear D. The ends were cut back, 4 bases at V and 7 bases at J, with 10 bases in the middle. Germline values: CDR1 KGHDR, CDR2 SFDVKD. The CDR3 has 13 residues.

This clonotype was seen many times. CDR3 coding DNA: TGTGCCAGCAGCTTAGTAGATTTGAGTTACGGCTACACCTTC. This sequence encodes CASSLVDLSYGYTF. The chain links TRBV7-9 to TRBJ1-2; D remains unclear. Trimming removed 1 base from V and 8 bases from J, with 14 bases in between. Germline values: CDR1 SEHNR, CDR2 FQNEAQ (reference sequence). This CDR3 is 14 amino acids long.

In its sample, this clonotype was seen many times. This chain joins TRBV7-9 and TRBJ1-1; D gene unclear. The CDR3 loop spans 15 amino acids. Germline V gene data show CDR1 as SEHNR and CDR2 as FQNEAQ (reference sequence). V was pared by 8 bases and J by 0 bases, with 16 bases between. The chain's CDR3 is CASVRRIDLNTEAFF. CDR3 nucleotides: TGTGCCAGCGTGCGAAGGATAGATTTGAACACTGAAGCTTTCTTT.

The V call is TRBV29-1, the J call TRBJ1-3, with no clear D. The V end lost 7 bases, the J end lost 0 bases, and 4 bases lay between the germline ends. Germline V gives CDR1 SQVTM, CDR2 ANQGSEA. The CDR3 sequence is 11 residues long. The CDR3 region has the DNA TGCAGCGCTGACTCTGGAAACACCATATATTTT. Translating it yields CSADSGNTIYF.

The V and J genes are TRBV29-1 and TRBJ2-7; tentatively, D is TRBD1 or TRBD2 (5 bases each). The CDR3 extends over 15 amino acids. Germline CDR1 and CDR2: SQVTM and ANQGSEA. The germline V and J ends were trimmed by 7 bases and 0 bases, with 19 bases remaining between them. This CDR3 is CSAVKPGRSSYEQYF. The CDR3 coding sequence is TGCAGCGCCGTTAAACCGGGACGAAGCTCCTACGAGCAGTACTTC.

This clonotype was recorded at least ten times. This chain joins TRBV5-1 and TRBJ2-1; D gene ambiguous. Trimming shortened V by 4 bases and J by 12 bases, and 8 bases separated the two germline ends. Per germline, CDR1 SGHRS and CDR2 YFSETQ. The CDR3 has 10 amino acids. The DNA for the CDR3 is TGCGCCAGCAGCCACGACTCGCAGTTCTTC. This encodes CASSHDSQFF. The full variable domain, its missing parts supplied by reference TRBV5-1 and TRBJ2-1, is KAGVTQTPRYLIKTRGQQVTLSCSPISGHRSVSWYQQTPGQGLQFLFEYFSETQRNKGNFPGRFSGRQFSNSRSEMNVSTLELGDSALYLCASSHDSQFFGPGTRLTVL.

The J gene is TRBJ2-7, the V gene TRBV20-1; tentatively, D is TRBD1 (6 bases). Trimming removed 0 bases at V and 0 bases at J, with 12 bases between. The CDR3 runs 15 residues. Germline CDR1 reads DFQATT; CDR2 reads SNEGSKA (reference sequence). The CDR3 loop is CSARDVGRGSYEQYF. CDR3 coding DNA: TGCAGTGCTAGAGATGTAGGCAGGGGCTCCTACGAGCAGTACTTC.

This clonotype was counted many times. This chain connects TRBV27 to TRBJ1-5; D gene ambiguous. Between the trimmed V and J ends, which lost 2 bases and 1 base, there was a span of 6 bases. CDR1 MNHEY and CDR2 SMNVEV come from the germline V gene (reference sequence). The CDR3 is made up of 14 amino acids. DNA of the CDR3: TGTGCCAGCAGTTTAGATACCAGCAATCAGCCCCAGCATTTT. Amino acid sequence: CASSLDTSNQPQHF.

The rearrangement links TRBV20-1 to TRBJ2-1; TRBD2 matches 9 bases. There are 15 residues in the CDR3. The germline gives CDR1 DFQATT, CDR2 SNEGSKA (reference sequence). V shed 3 bases and J 12 bases; nucleotides not matched to a gene: 15. The CDR3 nucleotides are TGCAGTGCTAGCGTCCTAGCGGGACTCAGCGGTGGGCAGTTCTTC. Protein: CSASVLAGLSGGQFF.

This clonotype was counted many times. The CDR3 loop is CATSPGGGEAFF. CDR3 DNA: TGTGCCACCAGTCCAGGTGGGGGTGAAGCTTTCTTT. This rearrangement joins TRBV24-1 to TRBJ1-1; D is possibly TRBD1 (5 bases). V shed 6 bases and J shed 7 bases, with 11 bases lying between them. The CDR3 covers 12 residues. Germline values: CDR1 KGHDR, CDR2 SFDVKD.

The V call is TRBV9, the J call TRBJ2-1; 11 nucleotides match TRBD2. The CDR3 runs 17 residues. J was trimmed by 4 bases and V by 0 bases; bases with no gene match: 6. Per germline, CDR1 SGDLS and CDR2 YYNGEE. The CDR3 DNA sequence: TGTGCCAGCAGCGTAGATCTAGCGGGGGGTGGTTACAATGAGCAGTTCTTC. Translating gives CASSVDLAGGGYNEQFF. The entire variable domain, with the rest obtained from reference TRBV9 and TRBJ2-1, is as follows: DSGVTQTPKHLITATGQRVTLRCSPRSGDLSVYWYQQSLDQGLQFLIQYYNGEERAKGNILERFSAQQFPDLHSELNLSSLELGDSALYFCASSVDLAGGGYNEQFFGPGTRLTVL.

This clonotype was counted ten times or more. The chain carries TRBV20-1 and TRBJ2-7; D gene uncertain. This CDR3 spans 13 amino acids. Germline lookup yields CDR1 DFQATT and CDR2 SNEGSKA (reference sequence). Trimming stripped 4 bases from V and 3 bases from J, with 13 bases between. The chain's CDR3 is CSANARAGYEQYF. As DNA, the CDR3 is TGCAGTGCTAACGCTAGGGCCGGCTACGAGCAGTACTTC.

About this clonotype: An end of the junction differs from the germline gene, which may be a read error. CDR3 loop: CASGYSQGAEETQYF. The DNA for the CDR3 is TGTGCCAGCGGTTACAGCCAGGGGGCCGAAGAGACTCAGTACTTC. V is TRBV6-2 or TRBV6-3 and J is TRBJ2-5, with 8 bases that match TRBD1. CDR1 is MNHEY and CDR2 is SVGEGT in the germline V gene. This CDR3 has 15 residues.

This clonotype has only a few counts. The CDR3 spells CSVGGGAATDTQYF. In DNA form, the CDR3 reads TGCAGCGTTGGGGGGGGAGCGGCCACAGATACGCAGTATTTT. V and J are TRBV29-1 and TRBJ2-3, with 7 bases identical to TRBD2. The V and J ends lost 4 bases and 2 bases, in that order; junction bases with no gene match: 6. Germline V gives CDR1 SQVTM, CDR2 ANQGSEA. The CDR3 totals 14 residues.

This clonotype has ten or more counts. This chain joins TRBV28 and TRBJ1-2, with D perhaps matching TRBD1 (6 bases). V was cut by 5 bases and J by 4 bases, with 14 bases left in between. This CDR3 spans 14 amino acids. Per the germline V gene, CDR1 is MDHEN and CDR2 is SYDVKM. This CDR3 is CASSPHQGPYGYTF. The CDR3 coding sequence is TGTGCCAGCAGTCCCCACCAGGGGCCCTATGGCTACACCTTC.

The rearrangement uses TRBV2 and TRBJ2-3, with D possibly being TRBD2 (6 bases). V lost 5 bases and J lost 2, with 14 bases in between. The length of the CDR3 is 15 residues. Germline V gene data show CDR1 as SNHLY and CDR2 as FYNNEI. CDR3 sequence reads: CASSLAKVNTDTQYF. The DNA for the CDR3 is TGTGCCAGCAGTCTAGCGAAGGTCAACACAGATACGCAGTATTTT. Full variable domain (rest looked up from reference TRBV2 and TRBJ2-3): EPEVTQTPSHQVTQMGQEVILRCVPISNHLYFYWYRQILGQKVEFLVSFYNNEISEKSEIFDDQFSVERPDGSNFTLKIRSTKLEDSAMYFCASSLAKVNTDTQYFGPGTRLTVL.

J is TRBJ2-1 and V is TRBV6-1, with D unclear. Germline CDR1 reads MNHNS; CDR2 reads SASEGT. CDR3 size: 14 residues. The CDR3 DNA sequence: TGTGTTAGCACACGGTTGAGCTCCTACAATGAGCAGTTCTTC. Amino acid sequence: CVSTRLSSYNEQFF.